Listed below are T cell receptor beta chains from one sample, sequenced in a study of PD-1 blockade in classical Hodgkin lymphoma. Measured with immunoSEQ multiplex PCR; TCRdb has only the in-frame clones, and not every one. This sample carries 60,000 or so clones, under 95% of them seen once, and the ten largest clones take about 9.6%. The sequencing used peripheral blood mononuclear cells (PBMCs), collected at baseline. The receptors derive from a human donor with classical Hodgkin lymphoma. Both conserved end residues are part of each CDR3. A D gene is named only where the DNA matches it firmly. Clone sizes are given selectively: once, few, many, or a class where the clone is expanded.

CDR3nt: TGTGCCAGCAGCTCCGGGATACCCCCGGGCAATGAGCAGTTCTTC
CDR3aa: CASSSGIPPGNEQFF
j_gene: TRBJ2-1
abundance: .
v_gene: TRBV7-9
d_gene: .

CDR3nt: TGTGCCAGCATTGACGGGACAGGGACCGAGCAGTACTTC
CDR3aa: CASIDGTGTEQYF
j_gene: TRBJ2-7
abundance: .
v_gene: TRBV28
d_gene: TRBD1

CDR3nt: TGTGCCAGCGTTTCGAGGGTTCTCTCTGGAAACACCATATATTTT
CDR3aa: CASVSRVLSGNTIYF
j_gene: TRBJ1-3
abundance: .
v_gene: TRBV27
d_gene: .

CDR3nt: TGTGCCAGTAGTCCCCGAGGCGGGAAAAAACTGTTTTTT
CDR3aa: CASSPRGGKKLFF
j_gene: TRBJ1-4
abundance: once
v_gene: TRBV19
d_gene: .

CDR3nt: TGTGCCAGCAGCTTAGGGCCCTCCTACGAGCAGTACTTC
CDR3aa: CASSLGPSYEQYF
j_gene: TRBJ2-7
abundance: .
v_gene: TRBV7-2
d_gene: .

CDR3nt: TGTGCCAGCAGTGCCCTGACGGGACATACTTACGAGCAGTACTTC
CDR3aa: CASSALTGHTYEQYF
j_gene: TRBJ2-7
abundance: .
v_gene: TRBV6-1
d_gene: .

CDR3nt: TGTGCCAGTAGTTCTGAGTCCGGGACGAAGTATGGCTACACCTTC
CDR3aa: CASSSESGTKYGYTF
j_gene: TRBJ1-2
abundance: .
v_gene: TRBV19
d_gene: .

CDR3nt: TGTGCCAGTAGTATACTAACTAGCGGACTCTCCTACAATGAGCAGTTCTTC
CDR3aa: CASSILTSGLSYNEQFF
j_gene: TRBJ2-1
abundance: .
v_gene: TRBV19
d_gene: TRBD2

CDR3nt: TGTGCCAGCAGTGTCAGCGACTACAATGAGCAGTTCTTC
CDR3aa: CASSVSDYNEQFF
j_gene: TRBJ2-1
abundance: .
v_gene: TRBV25-1
d_gene: .

CDR3nt: TGTGCCAGCAGCCTGGCAGGGGCCTACGAGCAGTACTTC
CDR3aa: CASSLAGAYEQYF
j_gene: TRBJ2-7
abundance: few
v_gene: TRBV7-6
d_gene: .

CDR3nt: TGTGCCAGCAGTTACACCGGGACAGGGGGTCTTCGGTACTTC
CDR3aa: CASSYTGTGGLRYF
j_gene: TRBJ2-7
abundance: .
v_gene: TRBV11-2
d_gene: TRBD1

CDR3nt: TGCGCCAGCAGCTTAGGACGGGCGGAAAAACTGTTTTTT
CDR3aa: CASSLGRAEKLFF
j_gene: TRBJ1-4
abundance: .
v_gene: TRBV5-1
d_gene: .

CDR3nt: TGTGCCAGTCGATTGACGACGACCCAGTACTTC
CDR3aa: CASRLTTTQYF
j_gene: TRBJ2-5
abundance: .
v_gene: TRBV28
d_gene: .

CDR3nt: TGTGCCAGCAGCGGTCCCGGGACAACTTACACAGATACGCAGTATTTT
CDR3aa: CASSGPGTTYTDTQYF
j_gene: TRBJ2-3
abundance: .
v_gene: TRBV9
d_gene: .

CDR3nt: TGTGCCAGCAGCTCCCGGGACTTTCAAGAGACCCAGTACTTC
CDR3aa: CASSSRDFQETQYF
j_gene: TRBJ2-5
abundance: .
v_gene: TRBV7-2
d_gene: .

CDR3nt: TGTGCCACCCAGGACACCCTCGGCGGGGAGCTGTTTTTT
CDR3aa: CATQDTLGGELFF
j_gene: TRBJ2-2
abundance: .
v_gene: TRBV19
d_gene: .

CDR3nt: TGTGCCAGCAGCCCTAGACCCGAGACGGGGACAGGGGACACCGGGGAGCTGTTTTTT
CDR3aa: CASSPRPETGTGDTGELFF
j_gene: TRBJ2-2
abundance: .
v_gene: TRBV11-3
d_gene: TRBD1

CDR3nt: TGTGCCAGCAGTGCCTCTGGACAGCCCTACGAGCAGTACTTC
CDR3aa: CASSASGQPYEQYF
j_gene: TRBJ2-7
abundance: .
v_gene: TRBV6-1
d_gene: .

CDR3nt: TGTGCCAGCAGCTTAGTGTCCCCACCGGGTCTGTATAATGAAAAACTGTTTTTT
CDR3aa: CASSLVSPPGLYNEKLFF
j_gene: TRBJ1-4
abundance: .
v_gene: TRBV7-2
d_gene: .

CDR3nt: TGTGCCAGCAGCCTGACCGGGACAGGGGGCGAGCAGTACTTC
CDR3aa: CASSLTGTGGEQYF
j_gene: TRBJ2-7
abundance: .
v_gene: TRBV7-9
d_gene: TRBD1

CDR3nt: TGTGCCACCAGCAGAGATATATGGGACTCTGAAGCTTTCTTT
CDR3aa: CATSRDIWDSEAFF
j_gene: TRBJ1-1
abundance: .
v_gene: TRBV15
d_gene: .

CDR3nt: TGTGCCAGTAGTATTTGGGGCCTGAATGAGCAGTTCTTC
CDR3aa: CASSIWGLNEQFF
j_gene: TRBJ2-1
abundance: .
v_gene: TRBV19
d_gene: .

CDR3nt: TGTGCCAGCGCACAGGGGGTGGCCTACGAGCAGTACTTC
CDR3aa: CASAQGVAYEQYF
j_gene: TRBJ2-7
abundance: medium-sized
v_gene: TRBV18
d_gene: TRBD1

CDR3nt: TGTGCCAGCGGGATGGGGATCGTTAATGAAAAACTGTTTTTT
CDR3aa: CASGMGIVNEKLFF
j_gene: TRBJ1-4
abundance: few
v_gene: TRBV6-5
d_gene: .

CDR3nt: TGTGCCAGCAGTGATATAGCCGAAAACATTCAGTACTTC
CDR3aa: CASSDIAENIQYF
j_gene: TRBJ2-4
abundance: .
v_gene: TRBV25-1
d_gene: .

CDR3nt: TGTGCCAGCAGTACCGGGACTTTTTCCAATTCACCCCTCCACTTT
CDR3aa: CASSTGTFSNSPLHF
j_gene: TRBJ1-6
abundance: .
v_gene: TRBV27
d_gene: .

CDR3nt: TGTGCCAGTAGTTCGTCTCCGGGACGCCGGGGAAACACCATATATTTT
CDR3aa: CASSSSPGRRGNTIYF
j_gene: TRBJ1-3
abundance: .
v_gene: TRBV19
d_gene: .

CDR3nt: TGTGCCAGTAGTCCTACAGGGGTCAATCAGCCCCAGCATTTT
CDR3aa: CASSPTGVNQPQHF
j_gene: TRBJ1-5
abundance: .
v_gene: TRBV19
d_gene: TRBD1

CDR3nt: TGTGCCAGCAGCTTTGGAGGGACTAGCTGGGAGCAGTACTTC
CDR3aa: CASSFGGTSWEQYF
j_gene: TRBJ2-7
abundance: .
v_gene: TRBV28
d_gene: TRBD2

CDR3nt: TGTGCCAGCAGTACCTGGACTAGCGGGAGCTCCTACAATGAGCAGTTCTTC
CDR3aa: CASSTWTSGSSYNEQFF
j_gene: TRBJ2-1
abundance: .
v_gene: TRBV27
d_gene: TRBD2

CDR3nt: TGTGCCAGCAGCCCTCCACGTAATGCCCGCAAGAACACCGGGGAGCTGTTTTTT
CDR3aa: CASSPPRNARKNTGELFF
j_gene: TRBJ2-2
abundance: .
v_gene: TRBV2
d_gene: .

CDR3nt: TGTGCCAGCAGTCCACGGACAGGGCGTCGCTTGAACACTGAAGCTTTCTTT
CDR3aa: CASSPRTGRRLNTEAFF
j_gene: TRBJ1-1
abundance: .
v_gene: TRBV27
d_gene: TRBD1

CDR3nt: TGTGCCAGCAGTTTTCGGGGAGAAAACAATGAGCAGTTCTTC
CDR3aa: CASSFRGENNEQFF
j_gene: TRBJ2-1
abundance: .
v_gene: TRBV28
d_gene: .

CDR3nt: TGCGCCAGCAGCCAAGTCCACAGCGCGGACAGGATGAACACTGAAGCTTTCTTT
CDR3aa: CASSQVHSADRMNTEAFF
j_gene: TRBJ1-1
abundance: few
v_gene: TRBV4-1
d_gene: TRBD1

CDR3nt: TGTGCCAGTAAGGACCGGGGATCTGGGGCCAACGTCCTGACTTTC
CDR3aa: CASKDRGSGANVLTF
j_gene: TRBJ2-6
abundance: .
v_gene: TRBV19
d_gene: .

CDR3nt: TGTGCCAGCTCACTCGGACTAGCGGGGCCCTACGAGCAGTACTTC
CDR3aa: CASSLGLAGPYEQYF
j_gene: TRBJ2-7
abundance: .
v_gene: TRBV18
d_gene: TRBD2

CDR3nt: TGTGCCAGCAGTCCAAGACCGGGTCAGCCCCAGCATTTT
CDR3aa: CASSPRPGQPQHF
j_gene: TRBJ1-5
abundance: .
v_gene: TRBV6-5
d_gene: .

CDR3nt: TGTGCCAGCACTAGCGGGGGGCCTGCCTACGAGCAGTACTTC
CDR3aa: CASTSGGPAYEQYF
j_gene: TRBJ2-7
abundance: .
v_gene: TRBV6-1
d_gene: TRBD2

CDR3nt: TGTGCCAGCTCACCACCGCTCGGGGGGGGATCAGATACGCAGTATTTT
CDR3aa: CASSPPLGGGSDTQYF
j_gene: TRBJ2-3
abundance: .
v_gene: TRBV18
d_gene: TRBD2

CDR3nt: TGTGCCAGTTCACCTACAGCAACTAATGAAAAACTGTTTTTT
CDR3aa: CASSPTATNEKLFF
j_gene: TRBJ1-4
abundance: .
v_gene: TRBV18
d_gene: .

CDR3nt: TGCGCCAGCAGCCCTAGCGGGAGGGCCGGAGATACGCAGTATTTT
CDR3aa: CASSPSGRAGDTQYF
j_gene: TRBJ2-3
abundance: .
v_gene: TRBV4-1
d_gene: TRBD2

CDR3nt: TGTGCCAGCAGCCCCGGGACTAGTGGCTACGAGCAGTACTTC
CDR3aa: CASSPGTSGYEQYF
j_gene: TRBJ2-7
abundance: .
v_gene: TRBV7-9
d_gene: TRBD2

CDR3nt: TGTGCCAGCAGCTCAGGGACGACGGACAGGGGGGCTCTACGAGGGGGCTACACCTTC
CDR3aa: CASSSGTTDRGALRGGYTF
j_gene: TRBJ1-2
abundance: .
v_gene: TRBV27
d_gene: TRBD1

CDR3nt: TGCAGCGTTATAAGGGAATCCGACTACGAGCAGTACTTC
CDR3aa: CSVIRESDYEQYF
j_gene: TRBJ2-7
abundance: .
v_gene: TRBV29-1
d_gene: .

CDR3nt: TGTGCCGGAGGACGGTACAATGAGCAGTTCTTC
CDR3aa: CAGGRYNEQFF
j_gene: TRBJ2-1
abundance: .
v_gene: TRBV30
d_gene: .

CDR3nt: TGTGCCAGCAGCCAAGAATTAGGTACAGGCCCGACCTACGAGCAGTACTTC
CDR3aa: CASSQELGTGPTYEQYF
j_gene: TRBJ2-7
abundance: .
v_gene: TRBV4-2
d_gene: .

CDR3nt: TGTGCCAGCAGTCAAGGGGACGGACTTTACGAGCAGTACTTC
CDR3aa: CASSQGDGLYEQYF
j_gene: TRBJ2-7
abundance: .
v_gene: TRBV27
d_gene: .

CDR3nt: TGTGCCAGCAGCTACCCCTCGACAGGGATCAATCAGCCCCAGCATTTT
CDR3aa: CASSYPSTGINQPQHF
j_gene: TRBJ1-5
abundance: .
v_gene: TRBV6-6
d_gene: TRBD1

CDR3nt: TGTGCCAGCAATCGACGGGCCGTTGGGGATAGCAATCAGCCCCAGCATTTT
CDR3aa: CASNRRAVGDSNQPQHF
j_gene: TRBJ1-5
abundance: .
v_gene: TRBV28
d_gene: .

CDR3nt: TGTGCCAGCAGCGCAGGACGAAGAGTTACAAACACCATATATTTT
CDR3aa: CASSAGRRVTNTIYF
j_gene: TRBJ1-3
abundance: .
v_gene: TRBV9
d_gene: .

CDR3nt: TGTGCCAGCAGCTACGAGGGGATAGGGACAGGGGTTTTCAATGAGCAGTTCTTC
CDR3aa: CASSYEGIGTGVFNEQFF
j_gene: TRBJ2-1
abundance: .
v_gene: TRBV7-8
d_gene: TRBD1

CDR3nt: TGTGCCAGCAGCTTAACGGCACCCTCCTACGAGCAGTACTTC
CDR3aa: CASSLTAPSYEQYF
j_gene: TRBJ2-7
abundance: .
v_gene: TRBV7-6
d_gene: .

CDR3nt: TGTGCCAGCAGCCCCGGATTCTACGAGCAGTACTTC
CDR3aa: CASSPGFYEQYF
j_gene: TRBJ2-7
abundance: .
v_gene: TRBV6-5
d_gene: .

CDR3nt: TGTGCCAGCAGCCGTGGACAGCTCAAAGAGACCCAGTACTTC
CDR3aa: CASSRGQLKETQYF
j_gene: TRBJ2-5
abundance: .
v_gene: TRBV21-1
d_gene: .

CDR3nt: TGTGCCAGCAGTCACGAGCGGGGGGGCTATTCTAGCACAGATACGCAGTATTTT
CDR3aa: CASSHERGGYSSTDTQYF
j_gene: TRBJ2-3
abundance: .
v_gene: TRBV28
d_gene: TRBD2

CDR3nt: TGTGCCAGCAGCCAACAACAGGGAGATCAGCCCCAGCATTTT
CDR3aa: CASSQQQGDQPQHF
j_gene: TRBJ1-5
abundance: .
v_gene: TRBV6-5
d_gene: .

CDR3nt: TGTGCCAGCAGTTACTCCTGGCAGGGGGCTGGCGAGCAGTACTTC
CDR3aa: CASSYSWQGAGEQYF
j_gene: TRBJ2-7
abundance: .
v_gene: TRBV6-6
d_gene: TRBD1

CDR3nt: TGTGCCAGCAGTTTAATGGCGGGGGACTACAATGAGCAGTTCTTC
CDR3aa: CASSLMAGDYNEQFF
j_gene: TRBJ2-1
abundance: .
v_gene: TRBV28
d_gene: TRBD2

CDR3nt: TGTGCCAGCAGCTTAGGGGAGGGGAGTTTAGACAATGAGCAGTTCTTC
CDR3aa: CASSLGEGSLDNEQFF
j_gene: TRBJ2-1
abundance: once
v_gene: TRBV7-9
d_gene: TRBD2